The present TCR beta chain was sequenced within a study of T cell repertoires in cytomegalovirus infection. Study at large: CMV epitopes in the study were HLA-C-restricted (recently identified) and HLA-B-restricted (well studied). Study-level points and caveats: The ex vivo response showed dominance by HLA-C-restricted CMV-specific TCR beta clonotypes.

Using its own MiXCR run on the reads, TCRdb lists one record per CDR3 protein. The table has approximately 1,000,000 distinct CDR3 sequences, around 30% seen once. Deletions cut 5 bases from V and 5 bases from J, with 20 bases between. Germline-derived CDR1 and CDR2 are PRHDT and FYEKMQ (reference sequence). This CDR3 spans 16 amino acids. In regard to this clonotype: What it binds is not known.

The V and J genes are TRBV13 and TRBJ2-3; D gene uncertain. Material: cultured CD8+ T cells from PBMCs, obtained from culture after CMV antigen stimulation. The sequence derives from a human donor in good health (CMV status not recorded). Some clones in this sample may be carry-over from other donors' samples. The CDR3 DNA is TGTGCCAGCAGCCCCTCCGGATGGTTTCAGGTAGATACGCAGTATTTT. Amino acid sequence: CASSPSGWFQVDTQYF. Drawing the rest from reference TRBV13 and TRBJ2-3, the complete variable domain is AAGVIQSPRHLIKEKRETATLKCYPIPRHDTVYWYQQGPGQDPQFLISFYEKMQSDKGSIPDRFSAQQFSDYHSELNMSSLELGDSALYFCASSPSGWFQVDTQYFGPGTRLTVL.